Presented here are 8 T cell receptor beta chains from one specimen sequenced in a study of cytomegalovirus exposure and HLA in healthy donors. 60 Vbeta and 13 Jbeta primers were used in PCR. TCRdb's copy holds only in-frame clones and misses some; the assay was immunoSEQ multiplex PCR. The specimen's table records under 250,000 clones. Sequenced material: PBMCs. Receptors were obtained from a girl aged 2 to 10 in good health and CMV-seropositive.

The CDR3 DNA reads as TGTGCCAGCAGGGCGGGAGTCACCTACGAGCAGTACTTC. It translates to CASRAGVTYEQYF. The genes are TRBV27 and TRBJ2-7; TRBD2 agrees at 7 bases. This CDR3 comprises 13 residues. J was trimmed by 2 bases and V by 6 bases; bases with no gene match: 4. CDR1 MNHEY and CDR2 SMNVEV come from the germline V gene (reference sequence).

The chain recombines TRBV7-9 with TRBJ1-5, with a possible D match to TRBD1 (6 bases). Germline CDR1 reads SEHNR; CDR2 reads FQNEAQ (reference sequence). The CDR3 totals 15 residues. The V gene lost 0 bases and the J gene lost 4 bases, with 10 bases spanning the gap. CDR3 protein: CASSLAVTGNQPQHF. In nucleotides, the CDR3 is TGTGCCAGCAGCTTAGCGGTGACAGGAAATCAGCCCCAGCATTTT.

V and J are TRBV9 and TRBJ1-4; 7 bases match TRBD1. The CDR3 totals 16 residues. Germline loops: CDR1 SGDLS, CDR2 YYNGEE. J gave up 8 bases and V 3 bases, and 13 bases lay outside the gene matches. This chain's CDR3 is CASSGTDRTGGEKLFF. For the CDR3, the DNA is TGTGCCAGCAGCGGGACGGACAGGACCGGCGGGGAAAAACTGTTTTTT.

The rearrangement joins TRBV5-8 to TRBJ2-3, with 9 bases fitting TRBD1. CDR3 length equals 16 residues. Germline V gives CDR1 SGHTS, CDR2 YDEGEE. The junction had 9 bases not matched to a gene; V was cut back by 7 bases and J by 0 bases. CDR3 nucleotide sequence: TGTGCCAGCCATGACCAGGACAGGGGTAGCACAGATACGCAGTATTTT. This sequence encodes CASHDQDRGSTDTQYF. Full variable domain (outside the CDR3, taken from reference TRBV5-8 and TRBJ2-3): EAGVTQSPTHLIKTRGQQATLRCSPISGHTSVYWYQQALGLGLQFLLWYDEGEERNRGNFPPRFSGRQFPNYSSELNVNALELEDSALYLCASHDQDRGSTDTQYFGPGTRLTVL.

The chain is built from TRBV15 and TRBJ2-1; TRBD2 agrees at 8 bases. V was pared by 1 base and J by 5 bases, with 19 bases of the junction left unmatched. CDR3 length: 20 amino acids. The germline CDR1 and CDR2 sequences are LNHNV and YYDKDF (reference sequence). CDR3 in amino acids: CATSRVRGFGLAGNDNEQFF. The DNA for the CDR3 is TGTGCCACCAGCAGAGTAAGGGGTTTTGGGCTAGCGGGTAACGACAATGAGCAGTTCTTC.

The rearrangement links TRBV28 to TRBJ2-3; TRBD2 is a possible D gene (6 bases). V lost 5 bases and J lost 2, with 20 bases in between. The CDR3 extends over 17 amino acids. From germline, CDR1 is MDHEN and CDR2 SYDVKM. CDR3 amino acids: CASSPRVIAEITDTQYF. The CDR3 nucleotides read TGTGCCAGCAGTCCCAGGGTTATAGCGGAGATCACAGATACGCAGTATTTT.

V usage is TRBV27 and J usage is TRBJ2-1; 13 bases are shared with TRBD2. This CDR3 contains 16 residues. From germline, CDR1 is MNHEY and CDR2 SMNVEV (reference sequence). The J segment lost 4 bases and the V segment lost 5 bases, leaving 5 bases of the junction unmatched. CDR3 protein: CASSPGTSGIYNEQFF. In DNA form, the CDR3 reads TGTGCCAGCAGTCCGGGGACTAGCGGGATTTACAATGAGCAGTTCTTC.

The chain is built from TRBV29-1 and TRBJ1-6, with 7 bases fitting TRBD1. In germline, CDR1 is SQVTM, CDR2 ANQGSEA. CDR3 length: 13 residues. Germline trimming cut 6 bases from V and 6 bases from J; bases unmatched to any gene: 5. This CDR3 is CSVSTGFNSPLHF. For the CDR3, the DNA is TGCAGCGTGTCGACAGGGTTTAATTCACCCCTCCACTTT.